This note documents a single T cell receptor (beta chain) sequence. Its antigen remains unidentified. TCRdb's copy holds only in-frame clones and misses some; the assay was immunoSEQ multiplex PCR. The sample carries roughly 21,000 clones, approximately 84% recorded once. The CDR3 is 15 amino acids. CDR1 and CDR2 from the germline V gene are LNHDA and SQIVND (reference sequence). After removal of 7 bases from V and 3 bases from J, the junction contained 7 bases not matched to a gene. This entry is derived from a study of T cells in localized non-small cell lung cancer. Overall study findings and caveats: An association was observed between higher blood T cell density and longer overall survival. Appearing in adjacent lung were a median about 57 of the top 100 tumor clones. Because only a single region of the tumor was sequenced, heterogeneity remains possible.

The V and J genes are TRBV19 and TRBJ1-5; 9 positions agree with TRBD1. This TCR was sampled from a man aged 35 to 69 with stage I lung adenocarcinoma. Source: peripheral blood, taken before any cancer treatment. Written as DNA, the CDR3 is TGTGCCAGTACCCTGACAGGGGGTATCAATCAGCCCCAGCATTTT. Residues: CASTLTGGINQPQHF.